The next 14 T cell receptor beta chains were all read from a single sample in a study of shared clonotypes between healthy human individuals. Sequenced by immunoSEQ multiplex PCR; TCRdb stores in-frame clones only, minus some. The table lists approximately 1,000,000 clones, 70% to 80% of them singletons. The sequencing input was memory CD4+ T cells from PBMCs. Documented subset: CD45RA-negative fraction. The receptors shown here come from a man aged 18 to 30 in good health. Some clones in this sample may be carry-over from other donors' samples.

This rearrangement joins TRBV18 to TRBJ2-2; no clear D. Trimming took off 2 bases at V and 4 bases at J, with 11 bases between the two ends. The CDR3 loop spans 15 amino acids. CDR1 is KGHSH and CDR2 is LQKENI in the germline V gene. CDR3 bases: TGTGCCAGCTCACCAGTTACGGGCCCCACCGGGGAGCTGTTTTTT. This sequence encodes CASSPVTGPTGELFF.

This clone was seen just once. V and J are TRBV30 and TRBJ2-5; 8 positions match TRBD2. The V gene end was trimmed by 2 bases and the J gene end by 1 base; junction bases not matched to a gene: 12. The length of the CDR3 is 17 residues. Per germline, CDR1 GTSNPN and CDR2 SVGIG (reference sequence). The CDR3 loop reads CAWSSGASGLLQETQYF. DNA for the CDR3: TGTGCCTGGAGTAGCGGGGCTAGCGGGCTACTCCAAGAGACCCAGTACTTC.

The chain couples TRBV27 to TRBJ1-4; a possible D gene is TRBD1 (5 bases). V lost 5 bases, J lost 3 bases, and 13 bases lay in between. This CDR3 region has 15 residues. Germline lookup yields CDR1 MNHEY and CDR2 SMNVEV (reference sequence). The CDR3 sequence is CASSGRGVANEKLFF. As DNA, the CDR3 is TGTGCCAGCAGTGGGAGAGGGGTTGCTAATGAAAAACTGTTTTTT.

The chain is built from TRBV6-1 and TRBJ2-6; 7 nucleotides agree with TRBD1. Germline loops: CDR1 MNHNS, CDR2 SASEGT. The CDR3 is 14 amino acids. Unmatched junction bases numbered 1, after V lost 6 bases and J lost 2 bases. The CDR3 DNA follows: TGTGCCAGCAGCCAGGGGGCTGGGGCCAACGTCCTGACTTTC. Amino acid sequence: CASSQGAGANVLTF.

This clone was counted between two and nine times. V is TRBV19 and J is TRBJ1-2; D remains ambiguous. Germline lookup yields CDR1 LNHDA and CDR2 SQIVND (reference sequence). Trimming removed 4 bases from V and 7 bases from J, with 7 bases in between. CDR3 length: 11 amino acids. The CDR3 DNA reads as TGTGCCAGTAGTACACGTAGTGGCTACACCTTC. It translates to CASSTRSGYTF.

The chain links TRBV5-3 to TRBJ2-7, with no clear D. TRBV5-3 is sorted into the ORF group, with uncertain function. This CDR3 has 10 residues. V was shortened by 1 base and J by 9 bases, with 5 bases between the two germline ends. The CDR3 sequence: CARSLLRQYF. CDR3 coding DNA: TGTGCCAGAAGCTTGCTTCGGCAGTACTTC.

This clone appeared a single time. The chain links TRBV7-2 to TRBJ2-3, with D possibly TRBD2 on 6 matching bases. Germline assignment: CDR1 SGHTA and CDR2 FQGNSA. The CDR3 is made up of 13 amino acids. V shed 5 bases and J shed 6 bases, with 12 bases lying between them. CDR3 DNA sequence: TGTGCCAGCAGCCGCATGGGGAGGGATACGCAGTATTTT. This codes for CASSRMGRDTQYF.

On this clone itself: A read error is the likely source, as a far larger clone sits one nucleotide away. The chain joins TRBV7-2 to TRBJ2-7; 11 bases line up with TRBD2. CDR1 and CDR2 (germline): SGHTA, FQGNSA. Losses at the gene ends were 1 base for V and 3 bases for J; bases not matched to a gene: 5. The CDR3 runs 16 residues. CDR3 nucleotides: TGTGCCAGCAGCTTAGGGGCCGGGACTAGCGGCTACGAGCAGTACTTC. Protein product: CASSLGAGTSGYEQYF.

The rearrangement links TRBV5-1 to TRBJ2-7; a weak D match, TRBD1 (6 bases). CDR3 length equals 15 residues. Germline V gene lookup returns CDR1 SGHRS and CDR2 YFSETQ. V was shortened by 3 bases and J by 2 bases, with 15 bases between the two germline ends. CDR3 sequence reads: CASSWSRDTTYEQYF. CDR3 nucleotides: TGCGCCAGCAGCTGGAGCCGGGACACTACCTACGAGCAGTACTTC.

The rearrangement uses TRBV28 and TRBJ1-5; TRBD1 aligns across 8 bases. Germline CDR1 and CDR2: MDHEN and SYDVKM. The CDR3 consists of 15 residues. Losses at the gene ends were 6 bases for V and 2 bases for J; bases not matched to a gene: 6. The CDR3 nucleotides read TGTGCCAGCAGGACGGCGGGACAGGGCAATCAGCCCCAGCATTTT. Its translation is CASRTAGQGNQPQHF.

This clone was detected only a few times. The chain combines TRBV6-1 with TRBJ1-2; tentatively, D is TRBD1 (5 bases). This CDR3 spans 14 amino acids. Germline CDR1 reads MNHNS; CDR2 reads SASEGT. Trimming took off 6 bases at V and 3 bases at J, with 14 bases between the two ends. This CDR3 reads CASRGTGEHYGYTF. In DNA form, the CDR3 reads TGTGCCAGCAGGGGGACGGGGGAGCACTATGGCTACACCTTC.

This clone occurred once. This chain joins TRBV28 and TRBJ2-3, with TRBD2 identical over 14 bases. V shed 2 bases, J shed 7 bases, and the junction held 20 bases outside the gene matches. Looked up from germline, CDR1 is MDHEN and CDR2 is SYDVKM. The CDR3 contains 21 residues. DNA of the CDR3: TGTGCCAGCAGTTTAGGAGCCTTCTACGGATCCGGGACTAGCGGGAGAAATACGCAGTATTTT. It specifies CASSLGAFYGSGTSGRNTQYF.

The genes are TRBV27 and TRBJ2-2; 7 bases map to TRBD2. V trimming: 5 bases; J trimming: 3 bases; junction bases outside the gene matches: 9. There are 16 residues in the CDR3. Germline CDR1 reads MNHEY; CDR2 reads SMNVEV (reference sequence). The CDR3 region is CASSPLGGRDTGELFF. CDR3 DNA sequence: TGTGCCAGCAGTCCCCTGGGGGGGAGGGACACCGGGGAGCTGTTTTTT.

The V call is TRBV20-1, the J call TRBJ2-7; D may be TRBD1 (5 bases). V was trimmed by 7 bases and J by 4 bases, leaving 11 bases between them. CDR3 length: 11 residues. Per the germline V gene, CDR1 is DFQATT and CDR2 is SNEGSKA (reference sequence). The CDR3 is CSVQRGYEQYF. The CDR3 coding sequence is TGCAGTGTTCAAAGGGGTTACGAGCAGTACTTC.